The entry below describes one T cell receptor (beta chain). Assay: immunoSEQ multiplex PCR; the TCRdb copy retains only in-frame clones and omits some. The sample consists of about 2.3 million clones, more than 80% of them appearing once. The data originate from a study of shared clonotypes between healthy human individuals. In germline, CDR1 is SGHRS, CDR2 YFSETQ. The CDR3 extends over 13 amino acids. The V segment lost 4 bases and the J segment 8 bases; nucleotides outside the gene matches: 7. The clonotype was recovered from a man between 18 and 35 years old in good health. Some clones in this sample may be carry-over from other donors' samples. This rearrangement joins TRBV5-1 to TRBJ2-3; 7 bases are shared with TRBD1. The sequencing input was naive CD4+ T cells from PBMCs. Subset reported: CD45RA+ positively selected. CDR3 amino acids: CASSQTGEFTQYF. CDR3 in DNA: TGCGCCAGCAGCCAAACAGGGGAGTTTACGCAGTATTTT.